This T cell receptor (beta chain) was sequenced for a study of Graves' ophthalmopathy and Graves' hyperthyroidism. Hyperthyroidism patients, aged 18 to 65, were newly diagnosed, under 2 months' duration. The authors diagnosed from clinical symptoms, serum thyroxine, TRAb, thyroid ultrasound and orbital computed tomography. TCR beta CDR3 amplification used RNA transcripts. Scientists carried out first-round RT-PCR using HTBI primers and then a second-round multiplex PCR. A single record per CDR3 protein comes from TCRdb applying MiXCR to the multiplex PCR reads. Among 1 million to 1.3 million distinct CDR3 sequences listed, roughly two fifths were seen once. This clonotype was seen a handful of times. This TCR derives from an adult man with Graves' hyperthyroidism. Sequencing was done on a sample of peripheral blood or thyroid tissue (not recorded which).

The CDR3 region has the DNA TGTGCCAGCAGCAAGGGGGGTCGCACTGAAGCTTTCTTT. It encodes CASSKGGRTEAFF. The chain employs TRBV12-3 or TRBV12-4 and TRBJ1-1; D perhaps matches TRBD1 (6 bases). Trimming cost V 6 bases and J 4 bases, with 12 bases left between them. CDR3 size: 13 residues.